This T cell receptor beta chain was recorded in a study of blood T cells in healthy people across ages (dated by TCRdb to about 2015). The study in broad terms: Template switching captured roughly one uniquely barcoded TCR beta cDNA molecule per two T cells in model experiments. To track age-related changes in TCR beta repertoire diversity, the study relied on deep sequencing normalized with unique cDNA molecular identifiers. Four age groups were formed from the donors: young (average approximately 17 years), middle-aged (around 41), aged (62) and long-lived (about 80). To avoid experimental bias, donors of different ages were distributed randomly across sequencing lanes. Two additional independent replicas of 1 million unique cDNA reads from the same blood draw were analyzed for two donors (one aged 18 to 30 and one aged 80 or older).

Receptors were amplified or captured by 5' RACE. Sequencing was performed on an Illumina HiSeq 2500. A second PCR of about 6 to 12 cycles was run with a J-beta primer mix and a sample-barcoded 5' primer. A unique molecular identifier was introduced onto each TCR beta cDNA molecule by a template-switch 5' adaptor carrying 12 random nucleotides. Each sample yielded at least 3 million CDR3-containing paired-end reads. First-strand cDNA was synthesized from all RNA with the Mint cDNA synthesis kit, primed by a TRBC-specific oligonucleotide. All cDNA was treated with uracil-DNA glycosylase and then went through a first 18-cycle PCR with the universal primers M1SS and BC2_uni_R. On the study's bioinformatics: Each sample was normalized by randomly selecting 1 million high-quality reads, each carrying a distinct molecular identifier. Reads sharing molecular identifiers were discarded rather than binned into consensus sequences. MiTCR, set to a Q25 quality threshold and the strictest error-elimination algorithm, was used for CDR3 identification, clonotype clustering and error correction. Lower-bound total TCR beta diversity was estimated with a nonparametric unseen species model using Euler transformation. TCRdb reworked the public reads: Q25 trimming with fastp, MiXCR clone assembly, productive beta chains retained. Each record represents a unique CDR3 protein, reported with the most common genes and DNA among its rows. TCRdb's processing, not the study's, gives the V and J calls here. In this sample the table shows approximately 800,000 distinct CDR3 sequences, 56% of which occur a single time. The ten largest clones take up roughly 25% of the sample.

On this clonotype: The antigen this receptor binds is unknown. No base quality information exists; no much larger clone differs at one position.

General findings and caveats noted by the study authors: Estimates of total diversity from one million sequenced T cells were regarded as lower bounds and underestimates. Conclusive comparison of naive and antigen-experienced compartments was prevented by the profiling of bulk unsorted PBMCs. Observed TCR beta diversity correlated strongly with the percentage of naive T cells measured by flow cytometry. Donor CMV infection status was unknown, potentially confounding age-related changes in expanded clonotypes. Compared with the aged group, more naive CD4+ T cells, fewer expanded clones and increased TCR diversity were shown by the long-lived group, suggesting age selection. As age increased, observed TCR beta diversity per million T cells dropped in a roughly linear way, and a significant reduction was already evident by age about 40.

The 35 to 40 donors, aged roughly 6 to 100 years, were systemically healthy Caucasian individuals from Russia. Each donor gave ten milliliters of peripheral blood, collected into EDTA-treated Vacutainer tubes. Ficoll-Paque density-gradient centrifugation was used to isolate PBMCs, with at least 6.5 million per sample. Trizol reagent was used to extract total RNA from the PBMCs, yielding at least 6 micrograms per sample. For every donor, flow cytometry on a PBMC aliquot measured the percentage of naive CD45RAhigh/CD27high T cells. CDR1 is given as MNHNY and CDR2 as SVGAGI, both from the germline V gene (reference sequence). The CDR3 numbers 13 residues from cysteine through phenylalanine. Only CDR3 DNA is held: 39 bases, read in frame from base 1.

The chain couples TRBV6-6 to TRBJ2-4, with 9 middle bases fitting TRBD1. The J call may be mistaken, given a closer DNA end match to TRBJ2-7. The receptor comes from a man aged 35 to 55 in good health. Sequencing was done on a sample of blood. The DNA sequence reads TGTGCCAGCGAGGGACAGGGAGGTTACGAGCAGTACTTC. Its product reads: CASEGQGGYEQYF.